These 26 T cell receptor beta chains were sequenced from one sample in a study of blood T cells in healthy people across ages. Using a J-beta primer mix together with a sample-barcoded 5' primer, a second PCR was run for about 6 to 12 cycles. Via MiXCR, TCRdb re-called the 5' RACE reads, giving one row per CDR3 protein. The sample yields 1 million or so distinct CDR3 sequences, 20% to 25% seen once. This sample was shared with a second study, whose subject was T cells of mothers and their children.

The sequencing sample was made of blood. These receptors all come from a girl between 2 and 10 years old in good health.

This chain connects TRBV7-6 to TRBJ1-2; 12 positions match TRBD1. The J segment lost 8 bases and the V segment lost 4 bases, leaving 8 bases of the junction unmatched. The CDR3 runs to 15 residues. The germline V gene has CDR1 SGHVS and CDR2 FNYEAQ. DNA for the CDR3: TGTGCCAGCAGCTCTGGGACAGGGGGCGCCGGGGGCTACACCTTC. Amino acid sequence: CASSSGTGGAGGYTF.

The CDR3 region has the DNA TGCAGTGTTAGGAGGACAGGGGGCGGCAATCAGCCCCAGCATTTT. Protein: CSVRRTGGGNQPQHF. V gene TRBV20-1 combines with J gene TRBJ1-5, with TRBD1 matching 11 bases. CDR3 size: 15 residues. Per the germline V gene, CDR1 is DFQATT and CDR2 is SNEGSKA (reference sequence). V shed 7 bases and J 2 bases; nucleotides not matched to a gene: 7.

A few counts support this clonotype. This chain connects TRBV4-3 to TRBJ2-7, with no clear D. The CDR3 is 13 residues long. The V gene's germline CDR1 is LGHNA and CDR2 YSLEER. The V end lost 1 base, the J end lost 7 bases, and 11 bases lay between the germline ends. The CDR3 sequence: CASSQGIHEEQYF. CDR3 sequence (DNA): TGCGCCAGCAGCCAAGGGATACATGAAGAGCAGTACTTC.

The chain links TRBV7-3 to TRBJ1-1; perhaps TRBD1 as D (6 bases). V lost 5 bases and J lost 3, with 10 bases in between. The CDR3 extends over 13 amino acids. CDR1 and CDR2 from the germline V gene are SGHTA and FQGTGA. The CDR3 sequence is CASSKGVDTEAFF. The CDR3 nucleotides read TGTGCCAGCAGCAAGGGGGTCGACACTGAAGCTTTCTTT.

This rearrangement joins TRBV6-5 to TRBJ2-5, with D perhaps TRBD1 or TRBD2 (5 bases each). CDR1 is MNHEY and CDR2 is SVGAGI in the germline V gene. CDR3 length: 17 residues. The germline V and J ends were trimmed by 4 bases and 2 bases, with 20 bases remaining between them. The CDR3 region is CASSFGRGLVGQETQYF. The CDR3 nucleotides read TGTGCCAGCAGTTTCGGACGGGGCCTCGTCGGGCAAGAGACCCAGTACTTC.

This clonotype appeared a few times. The J gene is TRBJ1-2, the V gene TRBV29-1, with 8 bases that match TRBD1. Germline CDR1 reads SQVTM; CDR2 reads ANQGSEA. The CDR3 length is 13 residues. V lost 0 bases, J lost 5 bases, and 2 bases stayed unmatched. CDR3 DNA sequence: TGCAGCGTTGAAGAGGACAGGGATTATGGCTACACCTTC. Residues: CSVEEDRDYGYTF.

This clonotype was counted a few times. CDR3 loop: CSARLAGHEQYF. CDR3 bases: TGCAGTGCTAGACTAGCGGGACACGAGCAGTACTTC. The J gene is TRBJ2-7, the V gene TRBV20-1; 9 bases match TRBD2. In germline, CDR1 is DFQATT, CDR2 SNEGSKA (reference sequence). V was clipped by 2 bases and J by 5 bases; unmatched bases: 1. The CDR3 covers 12 residues.

The V gene is TRBV2, the J gene TRBJ2-7; D call uncertain. V lost 3 bases, J lost 7 bases, and 16 bases lay in between. The CDR3 is 14 amino acids. Germline CDR1 reads SNHLY; CDR2 reads FYNNEI. For the CDR3, the DNA is TGTGCCAGCAGTGAGCGAAACTCGCCTTGGGAGCAGTACTTC. As protein: CASSERNSPWEQYF.

This clonotype was seen only once. The chain is built from TRBV6-5 and TRBJ2-1; TRBD2 aligns across 9 bases. The CDR3 is made up of 20 amino acids. V dropped 0 bases and J dropped 0; count of bases not matched to a gene: 12. Germline V gene lookup returns CDR1 MNHEY and CDR2 SVGAGI. CDR3 sequence: CASSYSPGLAGTLSYNEQFF. CDR3 sequence (DNA): TGTGCCAGCAGTTACTCGCCGGGGCTAGCGGGGACCCTCTCCTACAATGAGCAGTTCTTC.

This clonotype was seen ten or more times. The genes are TRBV11-1 and TRBJ2-2; D remains ambiguous. The CDR3 sequence is 14 residues long. Looked up from germline, CDR1 is SGHAT and CDR2 is FQDESV (reference sequence). Trimming took off 1 base at V and 2 bases at J, with 5 bases between the two ends. The CDR3 nucleotides read TGTGCCAGCAGCTTAGACCCAAACACCGGGGAGCTGTTTTTT. Translated: CASSLDPNTGELFF.

This clonotype appeared many times. This chain connects TRBV29-1 to TRBJ2-7; no clear D. Germline V gene sequence: CDR1 SQVTM, CDR2 ANQGSEA. The CDR3 runs to 11 residues. Trimming took off 4 bases at V and 1 base at J, with 5 bases between the two ends. The CDR3: CSVGGSYEQYF. DNA for the CDR3: TGCAGCGTTGGGGGATCCTACGAGCAGTACTTC.

The CDR3 DNA follows: TGCAGTGCTAGTCACCCAGGGCGAACCTACAATGAGCAGTTCTTC. Its protein product is CSASHPGRTYNEQFF. The chain employs TRBV20-1 and TRBJ2-1, with TRBD1 as a possible D gene (5 bases). Germline-derived CDR1 and CDR2 are DFQATT and SNEGSKA (reference sequence). The CDR3 length is 15 residues. The ends were cut back, 3 bases at V and 2 bases at J, with 14 bases in the middle.

This clonotype was recorded a few times. The V and J genes are TRBV20-1 and TRBJ2-3; 9 bases line up with TRBD2. V shed 4 bases, J shed 5 bases, and the junction held 7 bases outside the gene matches. Germline V gene data show CDR1 as DFQATT and CDR2 as SNEGSKA (reference sequence). The CDR3 spans 14 residues. CDR3 nucleotide sequence: TGCAGTGCTACACGGACTAGCGCCGGAGATACGCAGTATTTT. This encodes CSATRTSAGDTQYF.

The CDR3 is CASSLPGTGGREQFF. DNA for the CDR3: TGTGCCAGCAGTCTCCCCGGGACAGGGGGTCGGGAGCAGTTCTTC. The genes are TRBV28 and TRBJ2-1; 11 bases line up with TRBD1. The trim removed 5 bases at V and 10 bases at J, leaving 10 bases unmatched. Germline CDR1 reads MDHEN; CDR2 reads SYDVKM. The CDR3 runs to 15 residues.

This clonotype has only a few counts. V is TRBV6-5 and J is TRBJ2-5, with 10 bases that match TRBD2. The J segment lost 5 bases and the V segment lost 0 bases, leaving 6 bases of the junction unmatched. The CDR3 covers 16 residues. CDR1 MNHEY and CDR2 SVGAGI come from the germline V gene. The CDR3 region has the DNA TGTGCCAGCAGTTACTCCGAGCGGGAGGGCCCGGAGACCCAGTACTTC. This codes for CASSYSEREGPETQYF.

This clonotype came up a few times. The V gene is TRBV7-2, the J gene TRBJ2-5; D ambiguous. The CDR3 is 13 amino acids. Germline loops: CDR1 SGHTA, CDR2 FQGNSA. The V end was cut by 1 base, the J end by 5 bases, with 8 bases between. This CDR3 is CASSLVARETQYF. CDR3 coding DNA: TGTGCCAGCAGCTTAGTGGCCCGGGAGACCCAGTACTTC. Drawing the rest from reference TRBV7-2 and TRBJ2-5, the complete variable domain is GAGVSQSPSNKVTEKGKDVELRCDPISGHTALYWYRQSLGQGLEFLIYFQGNSAPDKSGLPSDRFSAERTGGSVSTLTIQRTQQEDSAVYLCASSLVARETQYFGPGTRLLVL.

Notes on this clonotype: A junction end diverges from the germline sequence, so it may reflect a read error. The V and J genes are TRBV5-5 and TRBJ1-2; maybe TRBD1 (5 bases). This CDR3 region has 12 residues. CDR1 and CDR2 from the germline V gene are SGHKS and YYEKEE (reference sequence). The CDR3 sequence is CASSFGTVGYTF. The DNA for the CDR3 is TGTGCCAGCAGCTTCGGGACGGTTGGCTACACCTTT.

The rearrangement links TRBV29-1 to TRBJ2-1; TRBD1 might be the D (6 bases). Germline assignment: CDR1 SQVTM and CDR2 ANQGSEA. Trimming pared 7 bases from V and 5 bases from J, leaving 18 bases between. The CDR3 covers 14 residues. CDR3 nucleotides: TGCAGCGCTGTGCCACAGGGAAACCACAATGAGCAGTTCTTC. It encodes CSAVPQGNHNEQFF.

V is TRBV3-1 and J is TRBJ2-1; no clear D gene. Trimming left V 2 bases short and J 7 bases short, with 6 bases between. Germline CDR1 and CDR2: LGHDT and YNNKEL (reference sequence). The CDR3 length is 12 residues. This CDR3 reads CASSQHNNEQFF. DNA of the CDR3: TGTGCCAGCAGCCAACACAATAATGAGCAGTTCTTC.

The chain is built from TRBV28 and TRBJ1-1; D ambiguous. V lost 7 bases, J lost 3 bases, and 6 bases lay in between. The CDR3 contains 11 residues. CDR1 is MDHEN and CDR2 is SYDVKM in the germline V gene. In DNA, the CDR3 is TGTGCCAGCACCAGCCACACTGAAGCTTTCTTT. It specifies CASTSHTEAFF.

The table lists this clonotype with a few counts. The chain couples TRBV20-1 to TRBJ2-3, with TRBD2 matching over 8 bases. Germline-derived CDR1 and CDR2 are DFQATT and SNEGSKA (reference sequence). J lost 0 bases, V lost 6 bases, and 11 bases had no gene match. The CDR3 sequence is 16 residues long. DNA for the CDR3: TGCAGTGCAGAAGATAGCGGGACACGAAGCACAGATACGCAGTATTTT. Translation: CSAEDSGTRSTDTQYF.

The chain uses TRBV29-1 and TRBJ1-5; D call uncertain. The CDR3 sequence is 14 residues long. The V gene's germline CDR1 is SQVTM and CDR2 ANQGSEA. Trimming removed 5 bases at V and 3 bases at J, with 14 bases between. The CDR3 bases are TGCAGCGTTTCTAACAGTGGGATCAATCAGCCCCAGCATTTT. This sequence encodes CSVSNSGINQPQHF.

In its sample, this clonotype was seen a few times. The gene calls are TRBV10-3 and TRBJ2-7, with D possibly being TRBD2 (6 bases). CDR1 ENHRY and CDR2 SYGVKD come from the germline V gene. Trimming took 4 bases from V and 2 from J, leaving 12 bases between them. The CDR3 has 14 amino acids. The CDR3 DNA is TGTGCCATCAGTGTAGGTAGCGGAACCTACGAGCAGTACTTC. Translated, it gives CAISVGSGTYEQYF.

This sequence joins TRBV12-3 or TRBV12-4 and TRBJ1-3; weak D call: TRBD1 (5 bases). The CDR3 has 15 residues. V lost 6 bases to trimming and J lost 1 base, with 13 bases between them. DNA of the CDR3: TGTGCCAGCAGCGCCGACGGGGGATCTGGAAACACCATATATTTT. Encoded protein: CASSADGGSGNTIYF.

This clonotype was recorded a few times. The V gene is TRBV5-1, the J gene TRBJ2-7, with no clear D. In germline, CDR1 is SGHRS, CDR2 YFSETQ. The CDR3 has 15 amino acids. Trimming stripped 0 bases from V and 1 base from J, with 11 bases between. CDR3 DNA: TGCGCCAGCAGCTTGGATTCAGGCCTATCCTACGAGCAGTACTTC. It specifies CASSLDSGLSYEQYF.

A few counts support this clonotype. This sequence joins TRBV4-3 and TRBJ1-6; D is undetermined. This CDR3 spans 13 amino acids. V lost 0 bases to trimming and J lost 10 bases, with 7 bases between them. CDR1 LGHNA and CDR2 YSLEER come from the germline V gene. The CDR3, as DNA: TGCGCCAGCAGCCAAGATCTACGCTCACCCCTCCACTTT. This gives the protein CASSQDLRSPLHF.